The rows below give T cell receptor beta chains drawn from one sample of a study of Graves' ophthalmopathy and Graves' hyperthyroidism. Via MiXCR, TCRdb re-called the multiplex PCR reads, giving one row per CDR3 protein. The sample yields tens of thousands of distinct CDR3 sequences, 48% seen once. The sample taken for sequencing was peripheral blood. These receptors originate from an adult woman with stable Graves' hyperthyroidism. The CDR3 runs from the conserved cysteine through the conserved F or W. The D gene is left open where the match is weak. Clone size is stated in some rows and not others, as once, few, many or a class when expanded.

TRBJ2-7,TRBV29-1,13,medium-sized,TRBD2,CSVGRGLASEQYF,TGCAGCGTAGGACGGGGACTAGCGAGCGAGCAGTACTTC
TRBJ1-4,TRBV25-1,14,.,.,CASSHFGNNEKLFF,TGTGCCAGCAGTCATTTCGGAAATAATGAAAAACTGTTTTTT
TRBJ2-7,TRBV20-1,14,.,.,CSARWASDSYEQYF,TGCAGTGCTAGATGGGCTAGCGACTCCTACGAGCAGTACTTC
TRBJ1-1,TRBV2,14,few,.,CASRGGGRNTEAFF,TGTGCCAGCAGGGGCGGGGGCCGGAACACTGAAGCTTTCTTT
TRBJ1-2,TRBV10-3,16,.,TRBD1,CAIRDRITGGTYGYTF,TGTGCCATCCGCGATAGGATCACAGGGGGTACCTATGGCTACACCTTC
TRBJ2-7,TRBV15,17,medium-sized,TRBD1,CATSRSRVQGVVYEQYF,TGTGCCACCAGCAGGTCAAGAGTACAGGGGGTAGTCTACGAGCAGTACTTC
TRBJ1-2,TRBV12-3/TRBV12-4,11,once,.,CASSTTVRNTF,TGTGCCAGCAGCACTACAGTGCGAAACACCTTC
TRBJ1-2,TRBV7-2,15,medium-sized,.,CASSLWPTDVYGYTF,TGTGCCAGCAGCTTATGGCCGACGGACGTCTATGGCTACACCTTC
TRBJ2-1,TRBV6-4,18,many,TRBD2,CASSDELYEREAYNEQFF,TGTGCCAGCAGTGACGAACTCTACGAGCGGGAGGCCTACAATGAGCAGTTCTTC
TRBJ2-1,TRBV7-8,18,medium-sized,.,CASSLRSVSKSSYNEQFF,TGTGCCAGCAGCTTAAGGTCCGTTAGCAAAAGCTCCTACAATGAGCAGTTCTTC
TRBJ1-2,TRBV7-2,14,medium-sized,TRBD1,CASSLDGTGRGYTF,TGTGCCAGCAGCTTAGACGGGACAGGGCGTGGCTACACCTTC
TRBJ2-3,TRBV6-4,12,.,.,CDSSGSTDTQYF,TGTGACAGCAGCGGGAGCACAGATACGCAGTATTTT
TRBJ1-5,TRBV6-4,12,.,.,CASSDVREVEHF,TGTGCCAGCAGTGACGTGCGGGAGGTCGAGCATTTT
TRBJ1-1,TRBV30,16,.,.,CAWSVEGRGWNTEAFF,TGTGCCTGGAGTGTTGAGGGGAGGGGGTGGAACACTGAAGCTTTCTTT
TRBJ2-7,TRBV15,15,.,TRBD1,CATSASGQGPYEQYF,TGTGCCACCAGCGCATCGGGACAGGGCCCCTACGAGCAGTACTTC
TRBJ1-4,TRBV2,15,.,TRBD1,CASIPRTGGDEKLFF,TGTGCCAGCATCCCCAGAACAGGGGGCGATGAAAAACTGTTTTTT
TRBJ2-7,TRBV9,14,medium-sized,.,CASSVLSSGYEQYF,TGTGCCAGCAGCGTTCTTTCGTCGGGGTACGAGCAGTACTTC
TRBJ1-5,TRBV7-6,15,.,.,CASSSEGGMNQPQHF,TGTGCCAGCAGCTCCGAGGGAGGTATGAATCAGCCCCAGCATTTT
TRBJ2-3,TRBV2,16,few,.,CASSEEAQNVLDTQYF,TGTGCCAGCAGTGAAGAGGCACAGAATGTCTTAGATACGCAGTATTTT
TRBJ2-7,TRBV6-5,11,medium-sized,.,CASSTVYEQYF,TGTGCCAGCAGTACAGTATACGAGCAGTACTTC
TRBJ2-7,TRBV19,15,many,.,CASKRGDGGSYEQYF,TGTGCCAGTAAGAGGGGAGACGGAGGGTCCTACGAGCAGTACTTC
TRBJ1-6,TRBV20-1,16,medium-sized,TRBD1,CSARDRPGGANSPLHF,TGCAGTGCTAGAGATAGGCCAGGGGGAGCTAATTCACCCCTCCACTTT
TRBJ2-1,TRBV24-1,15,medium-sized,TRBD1,CASADRVVPHNEQFF,TGTGCCTCCGCGGACAGGGTGGTTCCCCACAATGAGCAGTTCTTC
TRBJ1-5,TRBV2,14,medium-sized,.,CASSEGQRNQPQHF,TGTGCCAGCAGTGAAGGACAGAGGAATCAGCCCCAGCATTTT
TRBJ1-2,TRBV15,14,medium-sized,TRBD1,CATSRGDRNYGYTF,TGTGCCACCAGCAGAGGGGACAGAAACTATGGCTACACCTTC
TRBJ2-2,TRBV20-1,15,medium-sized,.,CSARSYGANTGELFF,TGCAGTGCTAGGTCTTACGGGGCTAACACCGGGGAGCTGTTTTTT